This T cell receptor (beta chain) originates from a study of T cell repertoires in cytomegalovirus infection. Study summary: CMV infection and matching HLA type were both indicated by public TCR beta signatures. General study results and limits: Frequencies of public TCR beta families were cumulated, and this identified carriers of CMV plus the relevant HLA. Across the ex vivo response, the dominant clonotypes were HLA-C-restricted CMV-specific TCR beta clonotypes.

CDR1 and CDR2 from the germline V gene are SGHNT and YYREEE (reference sequence). The CDR3 has 15 residues. Comments on this clonotype: Its antigen is currently unknown. A much larger clone lies a single base off, so this may be a read error.

TCRdb fed the reads into MiXCR, producing one record per CDR3 protein. Among around 120,000 distinct CDR3 sequences listed, 8% to 9% were seen once. Sequences were obtained from PBMCs. The source of this sequence is a human donor in good health (CMV status not recorded). Some clones in this sample may be carry-over from other donors' samples. This chain links TRBV5-4 with TRBJ2-1, with 8 bases that match TRBD1. The CDR3 DNA is TGTGCCAGCAGCCGACAGGGGCCAACCTACAAAGAGCAGTTCTTC. Protein: CASSRQGPTYKEQFF.